The entry below gives a single T cell receptor (beta chain) sequence along with its context. Its antigen specificity is not known. No base quality information exists; no much larger clone differs at one position. The sequencing machine was an Illumina HiSeq 2500. TCR beta libraries were prepared by quantitative 5'-RACE with molecular barcodes. Turning to the authors' computational methods: A new computational method, built on a probabilistic model of VDJ rearrangement, was used to identify disease-linked TCR variants. TCRdb trimmed the raw reads at Q25, called clones with MiXCR and kept productive beta chains. Each CDR3 protein appears once, grouped with its most common genes and DNA. The V and J calls here are based on TCRdb, not the publication. For this sample the table gives 300,000 to 350,000 distinct CDR3 sequences, of which less than 25% were detected only once. Together, the top ten hold 3.5% of the sample.

The data belong to a study of CD8 T cells in ankylosing spondylitis (dated by TCRdb to the late 2010s). Study-wide context: To find TCR variants linked to disease, the study profiled T cell receptor beta repertoires in ankylosing spondylitis patients and healthy donors. The whole study cohort included 108 healthy donors and under 30 ankylosing spondylitis patients. Samples of peripheral blood were taken, and for ankylosing spondylitis patients, synovial fluid was collected as well. The research as a whole found: A TCR beta motif of 8 or 9 highly homologous amino acid variants appeared characteristic of blood from ankylosing spondylitis patients. Some motif variants had previously been reported in the synovial fluid and blood of reactive arthritis patients, which suggests shared mechanisms of disease initiation. The disease-linked clones had a CD8+ phenotype and were found at relatively low frequencies in peripheral blood. Significant enrichment of the disease-linked clones was reported in matched synovial fluid samples from ankylosing spondylitis patients.

Its CDR3 holds 14 amino acids, cysteine through phenylalanine. The kept DNA is CDR3 alone, 42 bases in frame from the first base. The germline V gene (reference sequence) specifies DFQATT as CDR1 and SNEGSKA as CDR2. V gives up 2 bases and J gives up 5 bases, and the segment between their germline ends measures 13 bases. The TCR was taken from a female donor with ankylosing spondylitis or in good health (not recorded which). The specimen was blood, either unsorted or a sorted T cell fraction (not recorded which). This chain is built from TRBV20-1 and TRBJ1-5; TRBD1 might be the D gene, on 6 matching bases. The CDR3 protein: CSARSQGYDQPQHF. The bases are TGCAGTGCTAGATCACAGGGTTACGATCAGCCCCAGCATTTT.